The 7 T cell receptor beta chains presented below share a single source sample, sequenced in a study of blood T cell repertoires in COVID-19. Here immunoSEQ multiplex PCR was the method, and the copy in TCRdb shows in-frame clones only, minus some. The sample lists about 270,000 clones, roughly 87% occurring once. Sequencing used PBMCs or T cells enriched from blood (not recorded which). All receptors come from a woman in her 30s who had recovered from COVID-19.

The chain combines TRBV30 with TRBJ1-5; D call uncertain. The V end lost 1 base, the J end lost 4 bases, and 11 bases lay between the germline ends. The CDR3 loop spans 14 amino acids. CDR1 and CDR2 (germline): GTSNPN, SVGIG (reference sequence). The CDR3 sequence is CAWSAGVGNQPQHF. DNA of the CDR3: TGTGCCTGGAGTGCCGGGGTAGGGAATCAGCCCCAGCATTTT. Filled out from reference TRBV30 and TRBJ1-5, the complete variable domain reads SQTIHQWPATLVQPVGSPLSLECTVEGTSNPNLYWYRQAAGRGLQLLFYSVGIGQISSEVPQNLSASRPQDRQFILSSKKLLLSDSGFYLCAWSAGVGNQPQHFGDGTRLSIL.

This rearrangement joins TRBV7-9 to TRBJ2-1; D possibly corresponds to TRBD2 (5 bases). V was clipped by 1 base and J by 8 bases, with 12 bases between them. Germline CDR1 is SEHNR and CDR2 is FQNEAQ (reference sequence). This CDR3 contains 14 residues. The CDR3 sequence is CASSLDGLFDEQFF. CDR3 DNA: TGTGCCAGCAGCTTAGACGGACTTTTTGATGAGCAGTTCTTC.

The chain recombines TRBV7-9 with TRBJ1-3; 7 bases line up with TRBD1. Germline values: CDR1 SEHNR, CDR2 FQNEAQ (reference sequence). V was clipped by 3 bases and J by 0 bases; unmatched bases: 8. CDR3 length: 17 residues. The CDR3 coding sequence is TGTGCCAGCAGCTTCCAGGGGGTGGACGGCTCTGGAAACACCATATATTTT. It specifies CASSFQGVDGSGNTIYF.

This clone was recorded once. The chain couples TRBV9 to TRBJ1-4; D gene uncertain. Trimming left V 0 bases short and J 3 bases short, with 9 bases between. The CDR3 totals 15 residues. CDR1 is SGDLS, CDR2 YYNGEE, per germline. The CDR3 region is CASSVAGGSNEKLFF. CDR3 bases: TGTGCCAGCAGCGTAGCTGGAGGGTCTAATGAAAAACTGTTTTTT.

CDR3: CASSQRWQGITEAFF. CDR3 in DNA: TGCGCCAGCAGCCAACGGTGGCAGGGGATCACTGAAGCTTTCTTT. This sequence joins TRBV4-1 and TRBJ1-1, with a possible D match to TRBD1 (6 bases). The CDR3 contains 15 residues. The germline V gene encodes CDR1 MGHRA and CDR2 YSYEKL. V lost 2 bases and J 4 bases, leaving 14 bases between the germline ends.

The rearrangement uses TRBV27 and TRBJ2-3, with TRBD1 matching over 7 bases. The CDR3 has 17 amino acids. With 1 base clipped from V and 2 bases from J, the junction kept 9 bases outside the gene matches. Per the germline V gene, CDR1 is MNHEY and CDR2 is SMNVEV (reference sequence). CDR3 in amino acids: CASSLFPGQSHTDTQYF. The DNA for the CDR3 is TGTGCCAGCAGTTTATTTCCGGGACAGAGCCACACAGATACGCAGTATTTT.

The chain joins TRBV5-1 to TRBJ1-4; no clear D. The length of the CDR3 is 14 residues. V was trimmed by 4 bases and J by 7 bases, leaving 14 bases between them. Germline CDR1 and CDR2: SGHRS and YFSETQ. The CDR3, as DNA: TGCGCCAGCAGCCAAAGGGAGGATGGTGAAAAACTGTTTTTT. Its protein product is CASSQREDGEKLFF.